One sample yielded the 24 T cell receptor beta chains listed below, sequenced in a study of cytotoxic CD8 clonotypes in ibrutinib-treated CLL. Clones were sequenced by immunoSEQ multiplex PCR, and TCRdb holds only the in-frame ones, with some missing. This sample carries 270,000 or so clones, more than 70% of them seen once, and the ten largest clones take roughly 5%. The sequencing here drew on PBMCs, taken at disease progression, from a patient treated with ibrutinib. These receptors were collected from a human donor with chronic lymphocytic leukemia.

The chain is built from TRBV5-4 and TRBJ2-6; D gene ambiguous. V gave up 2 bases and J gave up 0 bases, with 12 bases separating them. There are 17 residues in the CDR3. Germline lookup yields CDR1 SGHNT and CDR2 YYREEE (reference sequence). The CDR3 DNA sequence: TGTGCCAGCAGCTTTAGGGTACGGGCCTCTGGGGCCAACGTCCTGACTTTC. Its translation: CASSFRVRASGANVLTF.

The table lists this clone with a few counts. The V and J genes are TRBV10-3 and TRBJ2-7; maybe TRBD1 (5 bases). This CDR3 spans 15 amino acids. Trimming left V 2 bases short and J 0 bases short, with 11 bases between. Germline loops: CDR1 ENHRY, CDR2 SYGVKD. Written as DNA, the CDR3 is TGTGCCATCAGTGAGGACAGACTTAGCTCCTACGAGCAGTACTTC. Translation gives CAISEDRLSSYEQYF.

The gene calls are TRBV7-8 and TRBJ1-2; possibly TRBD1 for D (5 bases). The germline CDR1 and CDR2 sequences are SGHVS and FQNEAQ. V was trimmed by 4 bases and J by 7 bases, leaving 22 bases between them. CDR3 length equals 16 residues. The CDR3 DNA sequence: TGTGCCAGCAGCTCGGACCTAGCGGGAGGGGCGGGTGGCTACACCTTC. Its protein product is CASSSDLAGGAGGYTF. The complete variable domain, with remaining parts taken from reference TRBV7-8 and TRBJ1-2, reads GAGVSQSPRYKVAKRGQDVALRCDPISGHVSLFWYQQALGQGPEFLTYFQNEAQLDKSGLPSDRFFAERPEGSVSTLKIQRTQQEDSAVYLCASSSDLAGGAGGYTFGSGTRLTVV.

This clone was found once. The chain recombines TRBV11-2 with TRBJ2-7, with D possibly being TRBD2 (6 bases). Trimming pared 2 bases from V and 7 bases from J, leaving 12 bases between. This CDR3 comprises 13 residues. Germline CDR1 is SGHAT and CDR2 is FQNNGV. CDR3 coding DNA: TGTGCCAGCAGCTTATCCCAGGCGGGGGAGCAGTACTTC. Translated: CASSLSQAGEQYF.

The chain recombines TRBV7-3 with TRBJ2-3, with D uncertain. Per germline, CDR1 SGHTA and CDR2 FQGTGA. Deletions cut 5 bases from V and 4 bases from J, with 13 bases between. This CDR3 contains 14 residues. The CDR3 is CASSPSGRADTQYF. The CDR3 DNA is TGTGCCAGCAGCCCCAGTGGCCGAGCAGATACGCAGTATTTT.

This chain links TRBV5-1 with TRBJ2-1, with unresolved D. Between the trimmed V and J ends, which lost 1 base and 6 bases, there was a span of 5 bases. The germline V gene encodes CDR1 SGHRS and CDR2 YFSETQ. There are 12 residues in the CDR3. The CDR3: CASSLLGNEQFF. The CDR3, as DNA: TGCGCCAGCAGCTTGTTGGGCAATGAGCAGTTCTTC.

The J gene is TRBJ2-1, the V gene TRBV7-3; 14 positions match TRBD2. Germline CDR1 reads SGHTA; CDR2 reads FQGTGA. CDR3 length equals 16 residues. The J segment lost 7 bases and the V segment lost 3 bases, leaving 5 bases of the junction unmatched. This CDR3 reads CASSFSRTSGGNEQFF. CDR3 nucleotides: TGTGCCAGCAGCTTCTCCCGGACTAGCGGGGGGAATGAGCAGTTCTTC.

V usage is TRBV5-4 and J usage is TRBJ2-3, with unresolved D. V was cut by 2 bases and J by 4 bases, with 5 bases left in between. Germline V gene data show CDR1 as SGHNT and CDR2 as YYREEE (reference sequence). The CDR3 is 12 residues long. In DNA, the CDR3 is TGTGCCAGCAGCTTCCTCGCAGATACGCAGTATTTT. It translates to CASSFLADTQYF.

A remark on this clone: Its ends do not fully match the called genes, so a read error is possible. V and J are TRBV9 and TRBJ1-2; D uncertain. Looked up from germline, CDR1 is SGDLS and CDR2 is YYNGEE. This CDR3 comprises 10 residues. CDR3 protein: CASSPGRTPF. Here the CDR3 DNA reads TGTGCCAGCAGCCCAGGACGGACCCCCTTC.

The CDR3 coding sequence is TGTGCCAGCAGCTCAGGACAGTTGGGGTACAATGAGCAGTTCTTC. Residues: CASSSGQLGYNEQFF. The rearrangement links TRBV11-3 to TRBJ2-1; possibly TRBD1 for D (6 bases). The CDR3 runs 15 residues. Deletions cut 4 bases from V and 4 bases from J, with 14 bases between. CDR1 and CDR2 (germline): SGHNT, YENEEA.

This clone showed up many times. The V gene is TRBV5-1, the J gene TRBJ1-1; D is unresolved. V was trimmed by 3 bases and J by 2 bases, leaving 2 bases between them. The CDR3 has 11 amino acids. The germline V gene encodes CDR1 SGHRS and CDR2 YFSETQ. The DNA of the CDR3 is TGCGCCAGCAGCTCAAACACTGAAGCTTTCTTT. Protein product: CASSSNTEAFF.

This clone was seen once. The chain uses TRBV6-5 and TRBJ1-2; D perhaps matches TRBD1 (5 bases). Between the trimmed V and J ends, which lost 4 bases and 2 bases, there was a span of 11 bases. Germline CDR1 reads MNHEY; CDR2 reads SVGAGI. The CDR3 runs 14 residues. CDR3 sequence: CASSWGRQNYGYTF. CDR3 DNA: TGTGCCAGCAGTTGGGGCCGACAGAACTATGGCTACACCTTC.

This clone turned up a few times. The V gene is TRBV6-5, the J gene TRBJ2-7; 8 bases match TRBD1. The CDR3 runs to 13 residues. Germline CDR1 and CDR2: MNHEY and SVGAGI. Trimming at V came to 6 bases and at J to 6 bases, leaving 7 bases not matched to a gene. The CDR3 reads CASSIRGLGEQYF. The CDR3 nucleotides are TGTGCCAGCAGCATCAGGGGGCTTGGCGAGCAGTACTTC.

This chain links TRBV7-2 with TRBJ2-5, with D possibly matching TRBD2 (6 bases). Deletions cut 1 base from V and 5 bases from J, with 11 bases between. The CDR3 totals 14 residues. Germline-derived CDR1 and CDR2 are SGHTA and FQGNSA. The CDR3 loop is CASSLGRGRETQYF. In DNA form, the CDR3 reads TGTGCCAGCAGCTTAGGGAGGGGACGGGAGACCCAGTACTTC.

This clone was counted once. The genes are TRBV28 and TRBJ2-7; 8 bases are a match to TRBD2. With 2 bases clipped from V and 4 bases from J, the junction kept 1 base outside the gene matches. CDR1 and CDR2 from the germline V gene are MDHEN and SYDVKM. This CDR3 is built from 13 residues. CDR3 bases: TGTGCCAGCAGTTTAGGGACTAGTTACGAGCAGTACTTC. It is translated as CASSLGTSYEQYF.

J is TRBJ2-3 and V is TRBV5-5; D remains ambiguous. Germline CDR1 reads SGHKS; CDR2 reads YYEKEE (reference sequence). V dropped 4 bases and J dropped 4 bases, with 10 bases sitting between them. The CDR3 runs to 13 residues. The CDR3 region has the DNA TGTGCCAGCAGCCTGGGTATTGCAGATACGCAGTATTTT. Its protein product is CASSLGIADTQYF.

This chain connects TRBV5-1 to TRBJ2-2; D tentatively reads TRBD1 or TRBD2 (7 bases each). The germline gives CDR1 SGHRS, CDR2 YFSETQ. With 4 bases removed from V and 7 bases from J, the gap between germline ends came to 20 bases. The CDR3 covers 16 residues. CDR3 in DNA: TGCGCCAGCAGCCGGCGGGAGACAGGGATGGGCGGGGAGCTGTTTTTT. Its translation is CASSRRETGMGGELFF. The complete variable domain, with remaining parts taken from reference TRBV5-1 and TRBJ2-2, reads KAGVTQTPRYLIKTRGQQVTLSCSPISGHRSVSWYQQTPGQGLQFLFEYFSETQRNKGNFPGRFSGRQFSNSRSEMNVSTLELGDSALYLCASSRRETGMGGELFFGEGSRLTVL.

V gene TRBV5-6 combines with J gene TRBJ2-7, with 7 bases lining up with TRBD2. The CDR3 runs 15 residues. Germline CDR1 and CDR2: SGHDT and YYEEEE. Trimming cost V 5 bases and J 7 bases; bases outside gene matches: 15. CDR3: CASSRGTSAFQEQYF. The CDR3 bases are TGTGCCAGCAGTCGGGGAACTAGCGCGTTTCAGGAGCAGTACTTC.

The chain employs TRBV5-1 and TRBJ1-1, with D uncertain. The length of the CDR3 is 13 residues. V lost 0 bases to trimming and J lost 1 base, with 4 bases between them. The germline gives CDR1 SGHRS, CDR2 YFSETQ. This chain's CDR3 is CASSLETNTEAFF. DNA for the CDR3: TGCGCCAGCAGCTTGGAGACGAACACTGAAGCTTTCTTT.

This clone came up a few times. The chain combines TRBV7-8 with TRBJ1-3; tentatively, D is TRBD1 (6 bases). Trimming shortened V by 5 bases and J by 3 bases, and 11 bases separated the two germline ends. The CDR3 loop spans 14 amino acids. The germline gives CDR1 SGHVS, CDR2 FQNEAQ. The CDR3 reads CASSSHRVGNTIYF. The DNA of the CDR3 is TGTGCCAGCAGCAGCCACAGGGTTGGAAACACCATATATTTT. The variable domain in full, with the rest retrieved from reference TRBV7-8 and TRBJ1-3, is GAGVSQSPRYKVAKRGQDVALRCDPISGHVSLFWYQQALGQGPEFLTYFQNEAQLDKSGLPSDRFFAERPEGSVSTLKIQRTQQEDSAVYLCASSSHRVGNTIYFGEGSWLTVV.

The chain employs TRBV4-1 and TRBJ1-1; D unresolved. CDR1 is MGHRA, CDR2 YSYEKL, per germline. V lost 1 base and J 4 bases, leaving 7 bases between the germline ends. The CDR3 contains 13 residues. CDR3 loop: CASSQGIVTEAFF. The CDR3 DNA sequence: TGCGCCAGCAGCCAAGGTATTGTCACTGAAGCTTTCTTT.

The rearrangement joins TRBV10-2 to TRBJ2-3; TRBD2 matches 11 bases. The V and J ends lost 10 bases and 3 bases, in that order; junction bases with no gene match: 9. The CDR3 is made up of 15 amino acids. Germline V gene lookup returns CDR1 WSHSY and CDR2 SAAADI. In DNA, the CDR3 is TGCGCCACCTCCCGCCCTAGCGGGGGGACAGATACGCAGTATTTT. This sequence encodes CATSRPSGGTDTQYF.

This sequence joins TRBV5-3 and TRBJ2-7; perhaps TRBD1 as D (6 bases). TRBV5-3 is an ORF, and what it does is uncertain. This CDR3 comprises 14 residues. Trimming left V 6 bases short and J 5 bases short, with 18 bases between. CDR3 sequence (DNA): TGTGCCAGAATTTCCGAGGGGGTTGGTAACGAGCAGTACTTC. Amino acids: CARISEGVGNEQYF.

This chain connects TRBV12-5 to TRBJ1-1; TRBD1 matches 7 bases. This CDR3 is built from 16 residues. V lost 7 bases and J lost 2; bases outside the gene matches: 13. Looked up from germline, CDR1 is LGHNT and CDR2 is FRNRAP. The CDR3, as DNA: TGTGCTAGTGCCCAGGACAGGTTGACCGATAACACTGAAGCTTTCTTT. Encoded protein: CASAQDRLTDNTEAFF.